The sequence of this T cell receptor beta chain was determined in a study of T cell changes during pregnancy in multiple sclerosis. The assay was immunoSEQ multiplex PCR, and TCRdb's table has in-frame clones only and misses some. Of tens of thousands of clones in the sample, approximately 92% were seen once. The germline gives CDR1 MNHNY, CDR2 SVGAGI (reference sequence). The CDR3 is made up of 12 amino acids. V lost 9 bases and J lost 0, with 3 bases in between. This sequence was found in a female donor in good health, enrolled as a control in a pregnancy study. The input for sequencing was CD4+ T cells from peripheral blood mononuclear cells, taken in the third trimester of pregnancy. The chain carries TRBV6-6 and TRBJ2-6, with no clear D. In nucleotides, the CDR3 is TGTGCCAGTTACTCTGGGGCCAACGTCCTGACTTTC. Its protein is CASYSGANVLTF.